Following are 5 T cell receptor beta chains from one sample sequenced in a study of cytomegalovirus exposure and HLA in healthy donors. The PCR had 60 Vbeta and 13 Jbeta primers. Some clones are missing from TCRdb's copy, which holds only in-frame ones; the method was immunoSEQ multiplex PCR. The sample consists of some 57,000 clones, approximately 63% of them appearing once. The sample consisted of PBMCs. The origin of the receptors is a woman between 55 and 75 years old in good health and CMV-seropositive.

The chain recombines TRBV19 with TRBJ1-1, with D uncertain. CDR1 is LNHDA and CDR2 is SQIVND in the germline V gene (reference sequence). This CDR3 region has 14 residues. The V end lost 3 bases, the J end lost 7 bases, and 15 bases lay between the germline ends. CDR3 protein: CASSIFSSTVEAFF. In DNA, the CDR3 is TGTGCCAGTAGTATCTTTTCTTCGACTGTTGAAGCTTTCTTT. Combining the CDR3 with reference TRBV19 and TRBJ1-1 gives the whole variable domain DGGITQSPKYLFRKEGQNVTLSCEQNLNHDAMYWYRQDPGQGLRLIYYSQIVNDFQKGDIAEGYSVSREKKESFPLTVTSAQKNPTAFYLCASSIFSSTVEAFFGQGTRLTVV.

CDR3 protein: CASSFVAGGGGTQYF. In nucleotides, the CDR3 is TGTGCCAGCAGCTTTGTGGCGGGGGGGGGAGGGACCCAGTACTTC. The chain recombines TRBV7-2 with TRBJ2-5; 9 nucleotides line up with TRBD2. CDR3 size: 15 residues. J gave up 7 bases and V 3 bases, and 9 bases lay outside the gene matches. The germline gives CDR1 SGHTA, CDR2 FQGNSA. The complete variable domain, with remaining parts taken from reference TRBV7-2 and TRBJ2-5, reads GAGVSQSPSNKVTEKGKDVELRCDPISGHTALYWYRQSLGQGLEFLIYFQGNSAPDKSGLPSDRFSAERTGGSVSTLTIQRTQQEDSAVYLCASSFVAGGGGTQYFGPGTRLLVL.

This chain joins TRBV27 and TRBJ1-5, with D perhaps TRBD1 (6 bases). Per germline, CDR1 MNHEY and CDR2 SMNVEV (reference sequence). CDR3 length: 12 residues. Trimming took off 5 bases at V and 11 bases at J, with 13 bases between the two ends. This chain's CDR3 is CASSGGRGSQHF. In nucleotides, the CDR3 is TGTGCCAGCAGTGGGGGAAGGGGGTCCCAGCATTTT.

The CDR3 spells CASSRDSRPPLHF. The CDR3 DNA is TGTGCCAGCAGTCGGGACAGTAGACCACCCCTCCACTTT. The genes are TRBV6-5 and TRBJ1-6, with 7 bases lining up with TRBD1. The CDR3 covers 13 residues. The germline V gene has CDR1 MNHEY and CDR2 SVGAGI. The V segment lost 5 bases and the J segment 11 bases; nucleotides outside the gene matches: 6.

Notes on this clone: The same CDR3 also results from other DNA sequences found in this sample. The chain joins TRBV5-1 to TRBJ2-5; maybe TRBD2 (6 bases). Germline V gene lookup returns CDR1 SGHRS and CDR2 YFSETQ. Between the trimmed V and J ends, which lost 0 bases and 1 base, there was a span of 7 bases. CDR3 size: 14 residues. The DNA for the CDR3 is TGCGCCAGCAGCTTGGCCGGGGGCCAAGAGACCCAGTACTTC. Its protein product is CASSLAGGQETQYF.